This T cell receptor (beta chain) was sequenced during a study of technical replicates of blood from four donors. In germline, CDR1 is SEHNR, CDR2 FQNEAQ (reference sequence). The CDR3 totals 15 residues. Trimming took 5 bases from V and 1 from J; bases not matched to a gene: 4. Method: immunoSEQ multiplex PCR; TCRdb's copy keeps in-frame clones and lacks some. The repertoire holds about 69,000 clones, with 80% to 90% as singletons. The J gene is TRBJ2-5, the V gene TRBV7-9, with 10 bases fitting TRBD1. Sequencing was carried out using PBMCs. This clonotype originated in a human donor in good health. Some clones in this sample may be carry-over from other donors' samples. In nucleotides, the CDR3 is TGTGCCAGCAGCGCAAGGGACAGGGGCCAAGAGACCCAGTACTTC. Translation gives CASSARDRGQETQYF.